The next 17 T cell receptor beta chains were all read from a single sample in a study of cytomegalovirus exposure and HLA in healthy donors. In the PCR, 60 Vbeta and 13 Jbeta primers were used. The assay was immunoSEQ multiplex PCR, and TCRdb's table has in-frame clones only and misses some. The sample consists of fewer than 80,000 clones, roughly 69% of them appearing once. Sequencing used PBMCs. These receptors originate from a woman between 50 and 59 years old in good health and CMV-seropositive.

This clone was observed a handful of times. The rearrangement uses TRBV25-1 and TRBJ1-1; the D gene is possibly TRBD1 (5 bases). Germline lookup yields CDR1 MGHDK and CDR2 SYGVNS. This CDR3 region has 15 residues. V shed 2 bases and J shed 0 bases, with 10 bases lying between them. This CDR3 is CASSEATGMNTEAFF. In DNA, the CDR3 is TGTGCCAGCAGTGAAGCAACAGGAATGAACACTGAAGCTTTCTTT.

The CDR3 sequence is CASLYSGGAREQFF. DNA of the CDR3: TGTGCCAGTCTATATAGCGGGGGGGCCCGAGAGCAGTTCTTC. V gene TRBV28 combines with J gene TRBJ2-1; 11 bases agree with TRBD2. Germline V lookup: CDR1 MDHEN, CDR2 SYDVKM. CDR3 length equals 14 residues. Losses at the gene ends were 9 bases for V and 10 bases for J; bases not matched to a gene: 11.

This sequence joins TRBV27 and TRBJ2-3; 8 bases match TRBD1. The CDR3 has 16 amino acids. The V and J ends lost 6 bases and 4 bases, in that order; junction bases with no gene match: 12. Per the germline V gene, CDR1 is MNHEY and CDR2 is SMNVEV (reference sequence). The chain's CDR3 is CASSTSTGDLSDTQYF. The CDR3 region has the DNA TGTGCCAGCAGCACCTCGACAGGGGACCTTTCAGATACGCAGTATTTT.

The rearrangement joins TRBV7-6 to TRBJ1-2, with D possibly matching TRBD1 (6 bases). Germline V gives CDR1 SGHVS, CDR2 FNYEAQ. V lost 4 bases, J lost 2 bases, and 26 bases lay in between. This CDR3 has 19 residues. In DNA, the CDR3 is TGTGCCAGCAGCTCCCCGCCACGGGACACGGACGGGTTGAACTATGGCTACACCTTC. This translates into CASSSPPRDTDGLNYGYTF. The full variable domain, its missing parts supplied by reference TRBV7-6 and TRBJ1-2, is GAGVSQSPRYKVTKRGQDVALRCDPISGHVSLYWYRQALGQGPEFLTYFNYEAQQDKSGLPNDRFSAERPEGSISTLTIQRTEQRDSAMYRCASSSPPRDTDGLNYGYTFGSGTRLTVV.

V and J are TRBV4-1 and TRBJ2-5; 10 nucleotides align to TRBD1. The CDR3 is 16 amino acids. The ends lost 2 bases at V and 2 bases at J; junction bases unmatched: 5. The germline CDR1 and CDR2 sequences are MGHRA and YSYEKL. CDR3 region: CASSQTGTGDQETQYF. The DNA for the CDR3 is TGCGCCAGCAGCCAAACCGGGACAGGGGATCAAGAGACCCAGTACTTC.

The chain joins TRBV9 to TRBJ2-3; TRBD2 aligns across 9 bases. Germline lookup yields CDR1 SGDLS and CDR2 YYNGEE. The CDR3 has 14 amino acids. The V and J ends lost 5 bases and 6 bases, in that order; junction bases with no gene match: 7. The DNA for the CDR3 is TGTGCCAGCAGTGAGAGCGGGGGGACCGATACGCAGTATTTT. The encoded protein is CASSESGGTDTQYF.

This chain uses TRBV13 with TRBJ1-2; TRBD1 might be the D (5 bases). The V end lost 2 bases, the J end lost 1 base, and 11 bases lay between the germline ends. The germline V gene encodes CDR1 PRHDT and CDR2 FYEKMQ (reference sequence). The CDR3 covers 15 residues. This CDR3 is CASSLQGFDNYGYTF. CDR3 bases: TGTGCCAGCAGCTTACAGGGTTTCGATAACTATGGCTACACCTTC.

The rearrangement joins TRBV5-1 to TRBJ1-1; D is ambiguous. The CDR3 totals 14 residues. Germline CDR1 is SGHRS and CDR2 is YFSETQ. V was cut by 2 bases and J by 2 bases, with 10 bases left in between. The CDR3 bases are TGCGCCAGCAGCTTTAGCAAGCTCAACACTGAAGCTTTCTTT. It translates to CASSFSKLNTEAFF.

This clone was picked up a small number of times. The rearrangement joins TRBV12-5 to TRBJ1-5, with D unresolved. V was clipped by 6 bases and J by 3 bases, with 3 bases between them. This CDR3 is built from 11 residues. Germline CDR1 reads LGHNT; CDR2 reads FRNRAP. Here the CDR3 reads CASGLNQPQHF. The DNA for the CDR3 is TGTGCTAGTGGACTCAATCAGCCCCAGCATTTT.

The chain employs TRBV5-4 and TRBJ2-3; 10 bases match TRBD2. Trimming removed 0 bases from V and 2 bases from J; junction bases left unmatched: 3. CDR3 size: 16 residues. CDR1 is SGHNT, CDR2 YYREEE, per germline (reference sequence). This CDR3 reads CASSLVAGGFTDTQYF. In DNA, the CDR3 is TGTGCCAGCAGCTTGGTAGCGGGGGGCTTCACAGATACGCAGTATTTT.

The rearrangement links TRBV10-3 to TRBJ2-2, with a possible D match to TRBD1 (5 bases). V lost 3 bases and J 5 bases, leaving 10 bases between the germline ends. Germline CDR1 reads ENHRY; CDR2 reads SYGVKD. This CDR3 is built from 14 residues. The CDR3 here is CAISDRDGTGELFF. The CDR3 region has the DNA TGTGCCATCAGTGACAGGGATGGGACCGGGGAGCTGTTTTTT.

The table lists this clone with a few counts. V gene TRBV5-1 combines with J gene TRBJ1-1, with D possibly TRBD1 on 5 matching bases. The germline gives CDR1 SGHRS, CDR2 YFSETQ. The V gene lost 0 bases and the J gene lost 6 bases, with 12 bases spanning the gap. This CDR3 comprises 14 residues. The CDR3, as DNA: TGCGCCAGCAGCTTGGAAGCGACAGCAGCTGAAGCTTTCTTT. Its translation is CASSLEATAAEAFF.

CDR3 region: CASSEGLGQLVEKLFF. CDR3 sequence (DNA): TGTGCCAGCAGTGAAGGGCTGGGACAACTAGTAGAAAAACTGTTTTTT. The genes are TRBV6-1 and TRBJ1-4; a weak D match, TRBD1 (6 bases). Per the germline V gene, CDR1 is MNHNS and CDR2 is SASEGT. The germline V and J ends were trimmed by 1 base and 8 bases, with 17 bases remaining between them. The CDR3 totals 16 residues.

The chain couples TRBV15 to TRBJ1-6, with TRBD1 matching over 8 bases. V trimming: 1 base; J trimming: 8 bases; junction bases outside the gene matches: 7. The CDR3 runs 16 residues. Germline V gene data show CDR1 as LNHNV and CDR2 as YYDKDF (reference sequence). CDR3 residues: CATSRVLTGEHSPLHF. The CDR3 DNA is TGTGCCACCAGCAGAGTTTTGACAGGGGAGCATTCACCCCTCCACTTT.

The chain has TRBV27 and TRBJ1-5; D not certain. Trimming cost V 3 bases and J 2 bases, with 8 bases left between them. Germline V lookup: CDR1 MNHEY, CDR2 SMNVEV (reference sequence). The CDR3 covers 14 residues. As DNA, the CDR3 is TGTGCCAGCAGTTTGGCCCCCGGCAATCAGCCCCAGCATTTT. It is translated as CASSLAPGNQPQHF.

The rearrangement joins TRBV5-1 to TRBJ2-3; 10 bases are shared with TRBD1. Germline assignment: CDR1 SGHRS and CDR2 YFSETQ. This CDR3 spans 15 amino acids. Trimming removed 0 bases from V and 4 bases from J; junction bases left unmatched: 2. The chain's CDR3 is CASSLVGQGADTQYF. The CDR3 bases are TGCGCCAGCAGCTTGGTAGGACAGGGGGCAGATACGCAGTATTTT.

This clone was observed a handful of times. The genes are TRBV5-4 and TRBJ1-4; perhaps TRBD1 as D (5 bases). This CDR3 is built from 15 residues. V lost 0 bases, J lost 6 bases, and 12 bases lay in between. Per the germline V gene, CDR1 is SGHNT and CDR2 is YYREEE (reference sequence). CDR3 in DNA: TGTGCCAGCAGCTTGGGTGGCGGACAAGATGAAAAACTGTTTTTT. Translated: CASSLGGGQDEKLFF. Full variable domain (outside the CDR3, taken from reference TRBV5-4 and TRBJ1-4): ETGVTQSPTHLIKTRGQQVTLRCSSQSGHNTVSWYQQALGQGPQFIFQYYREEENGRGNFPPRFSGLQFPNYSSELNVNALELDDSALYLCASSLGGGQDEKLFFGSGTQLSVL.